This entry is about one TCR beta chain. Its antigen is still unknown. The data originate from a study of identical twins. Overall study results and limits: Insertions were reduced in abundant cord blood beta clonotypes but not in memory repertoires.

TCRdb re-derived calls from the 5' RACE reads in MiXCR, one entry per CDR3 protein. Among about 660,000 distinct CDR3 sequences listed, about 9.4% were seen once. Germline loops: CDR1 LGHNA, CDR2 YNFKEQ. Deletions cut 0 bases from V and 0 bases from J, with 12 bases between. CDR3 size: 17 residues. Another study also made use of these data, one on yellow fever vaccine responses in identical twins. That paper adds: It has been reported that, in twins, the vaccine T cell response seemed partly convergent and partly personalized.

The specimen sequenced was PBMCs. This rearrangement joins TRBV4-2 to TRBJ1-3; D is possibly TRBD1 (5 bases). The receptor was isolated from a young woman in good health. CDR3: CASSQESRTYSGNTIYF. CDR3 nucleotides: TGTGCCAGCAGCCAAGAGTCTAGGACATACTCTGGAAACACCATATATTTT.